Included here is one TCR beta chain sequence, with context. The CDR3 is 14 amino acids. Per germline, CDR1 SGHTA and CDR2 FQGTGA. The V end was cut by 5 bases, the J end by 7 bases, with 15 bases between. Profiling relied on immunoSEQ multiplex PCR, and the TCRdb table lists in-frame clones only, not all of them. The sample has around 170,000 clones, about nine tenths seen once; the top ten hold around 2%. The sample is drawn from a study of T cell responses to AZD1222 COVID-19 vaccine. This chain joins TRBV7-3 and TRBJ2-1, with D perhaps TRBD2 (5 bases). The starting material was peripheral blood, obtained 28 days after the second AZD1222 dose. This sequence originates from an adult who received the AZD1222 COVID-19 vaccine. The chain's CDR3 is CASSPGLKANEQFF. CDR3 coding DNA: TGTGCCAGCAGCCCGGGGTTAAAAGCTAATGAGCAGTTCTTC.